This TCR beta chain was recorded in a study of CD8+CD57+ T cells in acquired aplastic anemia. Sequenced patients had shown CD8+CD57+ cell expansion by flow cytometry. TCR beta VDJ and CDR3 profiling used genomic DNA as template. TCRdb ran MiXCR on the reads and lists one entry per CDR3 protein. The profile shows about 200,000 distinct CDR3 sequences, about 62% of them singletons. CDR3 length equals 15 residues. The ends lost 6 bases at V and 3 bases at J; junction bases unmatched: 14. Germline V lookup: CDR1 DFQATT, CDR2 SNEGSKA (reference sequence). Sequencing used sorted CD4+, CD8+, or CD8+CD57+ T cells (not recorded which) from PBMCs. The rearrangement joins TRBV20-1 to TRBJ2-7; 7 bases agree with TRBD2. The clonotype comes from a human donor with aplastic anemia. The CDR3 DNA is TGCAGTGCAGTACTAGGCGGGAGACTACTCTACGAGCAGTACTTC. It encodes CSAVLGGRLLYEQYF.